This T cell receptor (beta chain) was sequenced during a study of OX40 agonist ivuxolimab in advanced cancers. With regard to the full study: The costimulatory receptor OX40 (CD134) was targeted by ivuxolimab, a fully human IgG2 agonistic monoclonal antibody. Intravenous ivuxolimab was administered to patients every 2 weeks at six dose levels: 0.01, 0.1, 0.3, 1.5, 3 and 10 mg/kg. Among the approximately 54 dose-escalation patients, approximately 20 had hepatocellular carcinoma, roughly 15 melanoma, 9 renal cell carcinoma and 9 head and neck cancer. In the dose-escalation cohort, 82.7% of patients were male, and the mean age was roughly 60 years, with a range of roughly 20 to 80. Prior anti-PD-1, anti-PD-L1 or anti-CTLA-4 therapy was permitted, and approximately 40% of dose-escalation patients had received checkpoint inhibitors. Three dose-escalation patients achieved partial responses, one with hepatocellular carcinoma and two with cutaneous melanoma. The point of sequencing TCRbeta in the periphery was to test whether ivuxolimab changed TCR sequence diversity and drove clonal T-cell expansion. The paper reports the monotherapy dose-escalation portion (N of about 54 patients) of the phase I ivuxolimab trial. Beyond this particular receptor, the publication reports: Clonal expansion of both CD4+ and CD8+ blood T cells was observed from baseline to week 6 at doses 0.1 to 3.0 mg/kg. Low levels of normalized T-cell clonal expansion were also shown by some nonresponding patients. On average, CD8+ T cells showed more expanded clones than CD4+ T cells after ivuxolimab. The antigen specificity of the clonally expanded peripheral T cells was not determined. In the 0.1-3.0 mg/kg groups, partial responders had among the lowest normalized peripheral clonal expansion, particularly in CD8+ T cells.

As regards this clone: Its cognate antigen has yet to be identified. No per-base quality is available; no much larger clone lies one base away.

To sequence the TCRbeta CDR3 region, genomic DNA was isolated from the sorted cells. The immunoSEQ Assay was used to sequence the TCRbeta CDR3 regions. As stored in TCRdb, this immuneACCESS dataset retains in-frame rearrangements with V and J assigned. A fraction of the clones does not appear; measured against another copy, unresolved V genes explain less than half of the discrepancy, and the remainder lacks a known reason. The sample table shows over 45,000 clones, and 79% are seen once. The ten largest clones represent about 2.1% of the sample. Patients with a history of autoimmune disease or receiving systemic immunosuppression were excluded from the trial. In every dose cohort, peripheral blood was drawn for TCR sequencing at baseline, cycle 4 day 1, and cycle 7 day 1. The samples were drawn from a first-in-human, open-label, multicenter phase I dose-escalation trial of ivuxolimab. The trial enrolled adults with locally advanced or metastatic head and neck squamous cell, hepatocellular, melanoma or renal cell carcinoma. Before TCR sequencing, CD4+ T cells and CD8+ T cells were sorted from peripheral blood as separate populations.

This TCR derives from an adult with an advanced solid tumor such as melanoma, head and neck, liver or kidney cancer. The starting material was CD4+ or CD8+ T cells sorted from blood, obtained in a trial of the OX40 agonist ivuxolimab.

The DNA sequence is given as TGTGCTAGTGGTCCATTAGCGGGAGCCGGAGAGACCCAGTACTTC. This encodes CASGPLAGAGETQYF. The rearranged segments are TRBV12-5 and TRBJ2-5; 9 bases in the junction line up with TRBD2. The CDR3 goes from the cysteine to the phenylalanine over 15 residues. The only DNA kept is the CDR3, 45 bases in frame from the first base. Taken from the germline V gene, the CDR1 and CDR2 loops are LGHNT and FRNRAP. Compared with germline, V lacks 5 bases and J lacks 4 bases; bases without a gene match: 8.